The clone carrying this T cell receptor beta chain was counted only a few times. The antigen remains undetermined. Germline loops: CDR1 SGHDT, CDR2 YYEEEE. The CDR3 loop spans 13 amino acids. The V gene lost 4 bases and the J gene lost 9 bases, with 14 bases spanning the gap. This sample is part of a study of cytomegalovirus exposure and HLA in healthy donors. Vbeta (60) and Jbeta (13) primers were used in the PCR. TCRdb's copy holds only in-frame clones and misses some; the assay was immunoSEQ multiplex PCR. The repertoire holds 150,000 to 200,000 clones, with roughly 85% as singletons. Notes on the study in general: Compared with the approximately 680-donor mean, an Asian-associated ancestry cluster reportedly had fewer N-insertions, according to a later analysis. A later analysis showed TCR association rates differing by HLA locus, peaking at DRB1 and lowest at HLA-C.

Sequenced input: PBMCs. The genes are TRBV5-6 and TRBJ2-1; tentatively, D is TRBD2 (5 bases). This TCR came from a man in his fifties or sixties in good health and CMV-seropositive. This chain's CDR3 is CASSTRGFGEQFF. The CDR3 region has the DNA TGTGCCAGCAGCACCAGAGGGTTCGGTGAGCAGTTCTTC.